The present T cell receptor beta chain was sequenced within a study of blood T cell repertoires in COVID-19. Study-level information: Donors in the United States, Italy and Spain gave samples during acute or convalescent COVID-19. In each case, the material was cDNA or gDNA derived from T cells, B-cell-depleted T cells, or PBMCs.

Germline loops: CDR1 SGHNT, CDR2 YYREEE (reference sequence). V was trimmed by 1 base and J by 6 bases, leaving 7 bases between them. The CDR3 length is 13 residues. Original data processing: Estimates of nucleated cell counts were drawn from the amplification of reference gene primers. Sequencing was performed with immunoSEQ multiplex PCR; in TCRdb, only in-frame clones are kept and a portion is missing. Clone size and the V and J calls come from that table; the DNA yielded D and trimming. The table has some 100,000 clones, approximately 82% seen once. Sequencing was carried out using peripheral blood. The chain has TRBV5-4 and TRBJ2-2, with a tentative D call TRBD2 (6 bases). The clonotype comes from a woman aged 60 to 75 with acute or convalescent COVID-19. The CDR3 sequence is CASSLPGAGELFF. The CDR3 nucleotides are TGTGCCAGCAGCTTGCCGGGGGCCGGGGAGCTGTTTTTT.